This T cell receptor beta chain was documented in a study of cytomegalovirus exposure and HLA in healthy donors. Study findings and constraints: A later analysis linked a missense variant in DCLRE1C to the trimming of TCR beta V and J genes.

The primer mix had 60 Vbeta and 13 Jbeta primers. In the original workflow: Later, tens of millions of unique TCR beta chains were counted in an analysis, and some 9.9 million of them were shared. Data came from immunoSEQ multiplex PCR; TCRdb stores just in-frame clones and leaves some out. Clonal size and the V and J genes are those of that table, whereas D and trimming came from the DNA. The repertoire holds about 120,000 clones, with 75% to 80% as singletons. V was pared by 3 bases and J by 4 bases, with 9 bases between. The CDR3 contains 12 residues. Germline values: CDR1 GTSNPN, CDR2 SVGIG (reference sequence). This clone appeared once. Its antigen is undetermined.

The sequence was obtained from a woman between 35 and 50 years old in good health and CMV-seropositive. The chain is built from TRBV30 and TRBJ1-1, with D perhaps TRBD1 (6 bases). Input material: PBMCs. The CDR3 sequence is CAWREGGTEAFF. CDR3 DNA: TGTGCCTGGAGAGAAGGGGGCACTGAAGCTTTCTTT.